The rows below give T cell receptor beta chains drawn from one sample of a study of cytomegalovirus exposure and HLA in healthy donors. Sequencing used immunoSEQ multiplex PCR; TCRdb keeps in-frame clones, though not all of them. The table shows 75,000 or so clones, with over 50% occurring only once. Material: PBMCs. The receptor source for this set is a man aged 40-55 years in good health and CMV-seropositive. The CDR3 runs from the conserved cysteine through the conserved F or W. The D gene is left open where the match is weak. Size is stated for part of the rows, as once, few or many counts, or as a class when the clone is expanded.

>TRBJ2-7|TRBV28|.|.
CASSVGDTLRYEQYF
TGTGCCAGCAGTGTAGGGGACACCCTTCGGTACGAGCAGTACTTC
>TRBJ2-3|TRBV6-5|TRBD2|.
CASSLGGSDTQYF
TGTGCCAGCAGTTTGGGGGGGTCAGATACGCAGTATTTT
>TRBJ1-3|TRBV15|.|.
CATRNPSTAGNTIYF
TGTGCCACCAGGAACCCCTCGACAGCTGGAAACACCATATATTTT
>TRBJ2-5|TRBV23-1|TRBD1|.
CAHRTGEIDETQYF
TGCGCCCATAGGACAGGGGAGATAGACGAGACCCAGTACTTC
>TRBJ2-3|TRBV5-4|TRBD2|.
CASSFRGPTSGGRTDTQYF
TGTGCCAGCAGCTTTCGGGGCCCGACTAGCGGGGGCCGCACAGATACGCAGTATTTT
>TRBJ2-7|TRBV7-2|TRBD1|few
CASSKGAGNYEQYF
TGTGCCAGCAGCAAGGGGGCAGGAAACTACGAGCAGTACTTC
>TRBJ1-4|TRBV6-1|TRBD1|.
CASHRQGGDEKLFF
TGTGCCAGCCATAGACAGGGGGGGGATGAAAAACTGTTTTTT
>TRBJ1-6|TRBV4-2|TRBD1|.
CASSQYSRDRDSPLHF
TGTGCCAGCAGCCAATACTCCCGGGACAGAGATTCACCCCTCCACTTT
>TRBJ2-2|TRBV16|TRBD1|.
CASSQGMTGLYTGELFF
TGTGCCAGCAGCCAGGGGATGACAGGGCTATACACCGGGGAGCTGTTTTTT
>TRBJ1-1|TRBV10-3|.|.
CAIQGWVDTEAFF
TGTGCCATCCAGGGGTGGGTAGACACTGAAGCTTTCTTT
>TRBJ2-5|TRBV5-1|.|.
CASSGGPGETQYF
TGCGCCAGCAGCGGCGGCCCCGGCGAGACCCAGTACTTC
>TRBJ2-7|TRBV7-8|TRBD2|few
CASSLGTSGVTYEQYF
TGTGCCAGCAGCTTGGGGACTAGCGGGGTTACCTACGAGCAGTACTTC